The T cell receptor (beta chain) described here comes from a study of blood T cell repertoires in COVID-19. The wider study: COVID-19 samples, acute and convalescent, were from the United States, Italy and Spain. T cells, B-cell-depleted T cells, or PBMCs supplied cDNA or gDNA.

In the source study's methods: Using reference gene primer amplification, nucleated cell counts were estimated. The method was immunoSEQ multiplex PCR; TCRdb's version includes in-frame clones alone and lacks a portion of them. That table furnishes V, J and clone size, whereas the DNA furnished D and trimming. The sample holds roughly 260,000 clones; about 87% are singletons and the top ten take approximately 4.3%. The V gene's germline CDR1 is LGHNA and CDR2 YNFKEQ. There are 16 residues in the CDR3. J lost 4 bases, V lost 1 base, and 4 bases had no gene match. Specimen: peripheral blood. The rearrangement joins TRBV4-2 to TRBJ1-6; 7 bases map to TRBD1. The origin of this receptor is a man in his sixties who had recovered from COVID-19. CDR3 amino acids: CASSQGTGFYNSPLHF. The CDR3 DNA reads as TGTGCCAGCAGCCAAGGGACAGGATTTTATAATTCACCCCTCCACTTT.